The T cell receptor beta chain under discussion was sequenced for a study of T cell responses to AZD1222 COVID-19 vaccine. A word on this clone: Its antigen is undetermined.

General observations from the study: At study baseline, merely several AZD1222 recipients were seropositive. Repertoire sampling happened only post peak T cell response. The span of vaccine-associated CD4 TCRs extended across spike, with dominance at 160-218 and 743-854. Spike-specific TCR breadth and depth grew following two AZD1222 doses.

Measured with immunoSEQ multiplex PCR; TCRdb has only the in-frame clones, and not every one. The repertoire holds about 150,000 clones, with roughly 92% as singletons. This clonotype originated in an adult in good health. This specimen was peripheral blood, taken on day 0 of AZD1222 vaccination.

Here the CDR3 reads CASREGNSPLHF. The CDR3 DNA reads as TGTGCCAGCAGGGAAGGGAATTCACCCCTCCACTTT. The chain is built from TRBV25-1 and TRBJ1-6; no reliable D call. The CDR3 is made up of 12 amino acids. The germline V gene has CDR1 MGHDK and CDR2 SYGVNS. V dropped 6 bases and J dropped 7 bases, with 7 bases sitting between them.